What follows are 14 T cell receptor beta chains derived from one specimen sequenced in a study of blood T cell repertoires in COVID-19. Only in-frame clones appear in the TCRdb table, and some are missing; sequencing was by immunoSEQ multiplex PCR. The sample holds 160,000 or so clones; more than 80% are singletons and the top ten take approximately 2.8%. Specimen: peripheral blood. Every receptor here comes from a man between 60 and 70 years old with acute or convalescent COVID-19.

The chain recombines TRBV4-2 with TRBJ2-5, with TRBD2 matching 15 bases. Trimming cost V 5 bases and J 1 base; bases outside gene matches: 5. The CDR3 has 17 residues. Germline V gives CDR1 LGHNA, CDR2 YNFKEQ. The CDR3 region is CASSRGTSGGSQETQYF. Here the CDR3 DNA reads TGTGCCAGCAGCAGGGGGACTAGCGGGGGGTCCCAAGAGACCCAGTACTTC.

The gene calls are TRBV7-9 and TRBJ1-1; weak D call: TRBD1 (6 bases). Looked up from germline, CDR1 is SEHNR and CDR2 is FQNEAQ (reference sequence). The V and J ends lost 1 base and 4 bases respectively, with 16 bases between them. This CDR3 is 16 amino acids long. The CDR3 DNA reads as TGTGCCAGCAGCTTAGGTTCAGGGGCGCGTGTCACTGAAGCTTTCTTT. It yields the protein CASSLGSGARVTEAFF. Drawing the rest from reference TRBV7-9 and TRBJ1-1, the complete variable domain is DTGVSQNPRHKITKRGQNVTFRCDPISEHNRLYWYRQTLGQGPEFLTYFQNEAQLEKSRLLSDRFSAERPKGSFSTLEIQRTEQGDSAMYLCASSLGSGARVTEAFFGQGTRLTVV.

V and J are TRBV6-6 and TRBJ1-2; TRBD1 matches at 9 bases. CDR1 and CDR2 (germline): MNHNY, SVGAGI (reference sequence). V lost 7 bases to trimming and J lost 1 base; unmatched junction nucleotides: 4. The CDR3 is made up of 14 amino acids. Written as DNA, the CDR3 is TGTGCCAGCATCCCGACAGGGGGTAACTATGGCTACACCTTC. This gives the protein CASIPTGGNYGYTF.

V usage is TRBV7-2 and J usage is TRBJ2-2, with D hard to call. The length of the CDR3 is 15 residues. V was trimmed by 6 bases and J by 3 bases, leaving 14 bases between them. Germline-derived CDR1 and CDR2 are SGHTA and FQGNSA. The CDR3 region is CASSFSNLYTGELFF. The CDR3 DNA is TGTGCCAGCAGTTTTTCTAATTTATACACCGGGGAGCTGTTTTTT.

The chain joins TRBV5-4 to TRBJ1-2, with 7 nucleotides matching TRBD1. This CDR3 contains 16 residues. The germline gives CDR1 SGHNT, CDR2 YYREEE (reference sequence). With V trimmed by 0 bases and J by 6 bases, 11 bases remained unmatched. CDR3 sequence: CASSLANYDRAHGYTF. CDR3 DNA sequence: TGTGCCAGCAGCTTGGCTAATTATGACAGGGCTCATGGCTACACCTTC. Using reference TRBV5-4 and TRBJ1-2 for the parts outside the CDR3, the full variable domain is ETGVTQSPTHLIKTRGQQVTLRCSSQSGHNTVSWYQQALGQGPQFIFQYYREEENGRGNFPPRFSGLQFPNYSSELNVNALELDDSALYLCASSLANYDRAHGYTFGSGTRLTVV.

CDR3 sequence reads: CASSYSRVLNTGELFF. Here the CDR3 DNA reads TGTGCCAGCAGTTACTCGCGGGTGCTGAACACCGGGGAGCTGTTTTTT. The rearrangement links TRBV6-5 to TRBJ2-2; the D gene is possibly TRBD2 (5 bases). The V gene's germline CDR1 is MNHEY and CDR2 SVGAGI. Trimming took 0 bases from V and 1 from J, leaving 9 bases between them. This CDR3 is built from 16 residues.

This chain joins TRBV4-1 and TRBJ1-2; D ambiguous. CDR1 is MGHRA, CDR2 YSYEKL, per germline. Trimming removed 3 bases from V and 8 bases from J, with 19 bases in between. The CDR3 runs to 15 residues. The CDR3, as DNA: TGCGCCAGCAGCCAGACTAATCGAGGAACTATGGGCTACACCTTC. This translates into CASSQTNRGTMGYTF.

V usage is TRBV19 and J usage is TRBJ1-1, with 7 bases identical to TRBD1. With 3 bases clipped from V and 4 bases from J, the junction kept 5 bases outside the gene matches. The CDR3 is made up of 14 amino acids. CDR1 and CDR2 from the germline V gene are LNHDA and SQIVND (reference sequence). CDR3 in amino acids: CASSILDRSTEAFF. CDR3 coding DNA: TGTGCCAGTAGTATTCTGGACAGGTCCACTGAAGCTTTCTTT.

The gene calls are TRBV7-2 and TRBJ2-7, with 8 bases aligning to TRBD1. The CDR3 sequence is 14 residues long. Germline trimming cut 4 bases from V and 3 bases from J; bases unmatched to any gene: 5. Germline V gene sequence: CDR1 SGHTA, CDR2 FQGNSA. CDR3 sequence: CASSSGQGVYEQYF. CDR3 nucleotides: TGTGCCAGCAGCTCCGGACAGGGAGTCTACGAGCAGTACTTC.

This chain links TRBV5-1 with TRBJ1-2, with 7 positions matching TRBD1. Trimming removed 4 bases from V and 8 bases from J; junction bases left unmatched: 17. Germline V gene lookup returns CDR1 SGHRS and CDR2 YFSETQ. This CDR3 comprises 16 residues. The CDR3 loop reads CASSPLQGMGFHGYTF. The CDR3 bases are TGCGCCAGCAGCCCCTTACAGGGGATGGGGTTTCACGGCTACACCTTC.

This chain uses TRBV7-9 with TRBJ1-1, with D hard to call. The V gene lost 5 bases and the J gene lost 4 bases, with 11 bases spanning the gap. The CDR3 length is 13 residues. The germline V gene encodes CDR1 SEHNR and CDR2 FQNEAQ (reference sequence). CDR3 nucleotide sequence: TGTGCCAGCAGCATAAGAGATAGCACTGAAGCTTTCTTT. Translating it yields CASSIRDSTEAFF. The full variable domain, its missing parts supplied by reference TRBV7-9 and TRBJ1-1, is DTGVSQNPRHKITKRGQNVTFRCDPISEHNRLYWYRQTLGQGPEFLTYFQNEAQLEKSRLLSDRFSAERPKGSFSTLEIQRTEQGDSAMYLCASSIRDSTEAFFGQGTRLTVV.

The rearrangement links TRBV24-1 to TRBJ2-2; D is uncertain. Germline V gives CDR1 KGHDR, CDR2 SFDVKD. Deletions cut 3 bases from V and 0 bases from J, with 10 bases between. This CDR3 region has 16 residues. CDR3 nucleotide sequence: TGTGCCACCAGTGATAACCTAAAACCGAACACCGGGGAGCTGTTTTTT. This encodes CATSDNLKPNTGELFF.

This chain joins TRBV4-3 and TRBJ1-1; D gene uncertain. Trimming shortened V by 0 bases and J by 5 bases, and 13 bases separated the two germline ends. CDR3 size: 15 residues. Germline values: CDR1 LGHNA, CDR2 YSLEER. Here the CDR3 reads CASSQDHGVRTEAFF. DNA of the CDR3: TGCGCCAGCAGCCAAGATCACGGGGTTCGGACTGAAGCTTTCTTT.

V usage is TRBV5-4 and J usage is TRBJ1-2; 7 nucleotides match TRBD1. Germline V lookup: CDR1 SGHNT, CDR2 YYREEE (reference sequence). V lost 0 bases and J lost 4; bases outside the gene matches: 9. This CDR3 spans 16 amino acids. CDR3 amino acids: CASSLAGGTRGYGYTF. The CDR3 region has the DNA TGTGCCAGCAGCTTGGCAGGGGGTACAAGGGGCTATGGCTACACCTTC.